The 28 T cell receptor beta chains presented below share a single source sample, sequenced in a study of T cells after posttransplantation cyclophosphamide. Sequencing was performed with immunoSEQ multiplex PCR; in TCRdb, only in-frame clones are kept and a portion is missing. The data hold approximately 23,000 clones, with about 97% observed a single time. Cells defined as naive were viable CD3+CD4+ or CD3+CD8+ and CCR7+CD45RA+CD45RO-CD95-CD27+CD28+. Sequencing was carried out using naive CD4+ T cells sorted from PBMCs. Every receptor here comes from a man aged 50-59 years in good health, CMV-negative, and a related stem cell transplant donor.

The rearrangement uses TRBV2 and TRBJ2-2; a weak D match, TRBD1 (5 bases). The CDR3 is made up of 15 amino acids. The V and J ends lost 0 bases and 3 bases respectively, with 8 bases between them. Germline loops: CDR1 SNHLY, CDR2 FYNNEI. In DNA form, the CDR3 reads TGTGCCAGCAGTGAAGCTCGACAGTACACCGGGGAGCTGTTTTTT. Protein sequence: CASSEARQYTGELFF.

This chain links TRBV18 with TRBJ1-1; D is perhaps TRBD1 (6 bases). This CDR3 is 12 amino acids long. Trimming shortened V by 6 bases and J by 7 bases, and 12 bases separated the two germline ends. The germline V gene encodes CDR1 KGHSH and CDR2 LQKENI. CDR3 coding DNA: TGTGCCAGCTCGCCAGAGGGGGATGAAGCTTTCTTT. As protein: CASSPEGDEAFF.

The chain has TRBV18 and TRBJ2-1; 12 bases line up with TRBD2. V was clipped by 3 bases and J by 7 bases; unmatched bases: 7. Germline V lookup: CDR1 KGHSH, CDR2 LQKENI. The CDR3 runs 16 residues. The CDR3 DNA reads as TGTGCCAGCTCACCCCCGGGACTAGCGGGCCCTAATGAGCAGTTCTTC. It is translated as CASSPPGLAGPNEQFF.

The chain uses TRBV14 and TRBJ1-2; 10 bases agree with TRBD1. The V and J ends lost 11 bases and 4 bases, in that order; junction bases with no gene match: 13. Germline CDR1 is SGHDN and CDR2 is FVKESK. This CDR3 region has 15 residues. For the CDR3, the DNA is TGTGCCTCGAGAGGACAGGGGGTTCTTAGCTATGGCTACACCTTC. It translates to CASRGQGVLSYGYTF.

This clone appeared once. The V and J genes are TRBV6-5 and TRBJ1-2; D is possibly TRBD1 (6 bases). The CDR3 sequence is 15 residues long. V was pared by 4 bases and J by 7 bases, with 19 bases between. Germline CDR1 MNHEY, CDR2 SVGAGI. In DNA form, the CDR3 reads TGTGCCAGCAGTTTCCACGGGACACCTGAAGTTGGCTACACCTTC. Its protein is CASSFHGTPEVGYTF.

A single count supports this clone. The chain is built from TRBV7-2 and TRBJ2-1; 7 nucleotides agree with TRBD2. Germline V CDR1 and CDR2: SGHTA, FQGNSA. There are 13 residues in the CDR3. V dropped 6 bases and J dropped 3; count of bases not matched to a gene: 2. CDR3 coding DNA: TGTGCCAGCAGGAGCGGGATCTACAATGAGCAGTTCTTC. Its protein is CASRSGIYNEQFF. Full variable domain (remainder filled in from reference TRBV7-2 and TRBJ2-1): GAGVSQSPSNKVTEKGKDVELRCDPISGHTALYWYRQSLGQGLEFLIYFQGNSAPDKSGLPSDRFSAERTGGSVSTLTIQRTQQEDSAVYLCASRSGIYNEQFFGPGTRLTVL.

V usage is TRBV5-1 and J usage is TRBJ2-3, with D tentatively TRBD2 (6 bases). Germline V gives CDR1 SGHRS, CDR2 YFSETQ. Trimming took 7 bases from V and 3 from J, leaving 15 bases between them. The CDR3 loop spans 14 amino acids. CDR3 in DNA: TGCGCCAGCGAACTCGGAGGGCCGACAGATACGCAGTATTTT. Translated, it gives CASELGGPTDTQYF.

The sample holds one count of this clone. This chain connects TRBV5-1 to TRBJ1-2; D may be TRBD1 (5 bases). Germline V CDR1 and CDR2: SGHRS, YFSETQ. With 0 bases removed from V and 6 bases from J, the gap between germline ends came to 15 bases. The CDR3 has 15 amino acids. CDR3 region: CASSLAPGPRDGYTF. Here the CDR3 DNA reads TGCGCCAGCAGCTTGGCTCCAGGGCCTAGGGATGGCTACACCTTC.

The rearrangement uses TRBV10-3 and TRBJ2-7, with D possibly being TRBD2 (7 bases). In germline, CDR1 is ENHRY, CDR2 SYGVKD. Trimming shortened V by 8 bases and J by 4 bases, and 18 bases separated the two germline ends. This CDR3 is 14 amino acids long. The CDR3 sequence is CAIRIGGGEYEQYF. The CDR3 nucleotides read TGTGCCATCCGGATAGGCGGGGGCGAGTACGAGCAGTACTTC.

This clone has only one observation. This chain joins TRBV4-1 and TRBJ2-7, with TRBD2 matching over 13 bases. Germline values: CDR1 MGHRA, CDR2 YSYEKL. Trimming removed 4 bases from V and 2 bases from J; junction bases left unmatched: 5. There are 16 residues in the CDR3. The chain's CDR3 is CASSLGLAGNPYEQYF. For the CDR3, the DNA is TGCGCCAGCAGCCTGGGACTAGCGGGGAACCCCTACGAGCAGTACTTC.

The rearrangement joins TRBV7-9 to TRBJ1-1; no clear D. Trimming removed 6 bases at V and 0 bases at J, with 14 bases between. Germline assignment: CDR1 SEHNR and CDR2 FQNEAQ (reference sequence). This CDR3 comprises 15 residues. This CDR3 is CASSARGLMNTEAFF. The CDR3 DNA sequence: TGTGCCAGCAGTGCTCGGGGATTGATGAACACTGAAGCTTTCTTT.

V is TRBV19 and J is TRBJ1-5; 10 bases line up with TRBD1. Germline CDR1 reads LNHDA; CDR2 reads SQIVND (reference sequence). With 7 bases clipped from V and 5 bases from J, the junction kept 2 bases outside the gene matches. The CDR3 length is 13 residues. The CDR3 region is CASNDRGHQPQHF. The DNA for the CDR3 is TGTGCCAGTAACGACAGGGGGCATCAGCCCCAGCATTTT.

The CDR3 loop reads CASSPRTGTGSTGELFF. The CDR3 DNA reads TGTGCCAGCTCACCACGAACTGGAACAGGGAGTACCGGGGAGCTGTTTTTT. The chain recombines TRBV18 with TRBJ2-2, with TRBD1 as a possible D gene (6 bases). The V and J ends lost 1 base and 5 bases respectively, with 17 bases between them. This CDR3 comprises 17 residues. The V gene's germline CDR1 is KGHSH and CDR2 LQKENI.

The chain couples TRBV5-1 to TRBJ1-1; 11 positions agree with TRBD1. Germline-derived CDR1 and CDR2 are SGHRS and YFSETQ. The CDR3 totals 15 residues. V lost 2 bases and J lost 4; bases outside the gene matches: 4. Here the CDR3 reads CASSLTGTGGTEAFF. The CDR3 bases are TGCGCCAGCAGCTTAACCGGGACAGGGGGCACTGAAGCTTTCTTT.

The rearrangement links TRBV10-3 to TRBJ2-3, with TRBD2 identical over 10 bases. The ends lost 3 bases at V and 2 bases at J; junction bases unmatched: 5. The germline gives CDR1 ENHRY, CDR2 SYGVKD. The CDR3 totals 16 residues. The CDR3 here is CAISDKGLALTDTQYF. Written as DNA, the CDR3 is TGTGCCATCAGTGACAAGGGACTAGCGCTCACAGATACGCAGTATTTT.

V gene TRBV7-2 combines with J gene TRBJ2-3; perhaps TRBD1 as D (5 bases). CDR1 and CDR2 from the germline V gene are SGHTA and FQGNSA. This CDR3 has 12 residues. Trimming removed 4 bases at V and 7 bases at J, with 9 bases between. CDR3 bases: TGTGCCAGCAGCTACGACAGAAATACGCAGTATTTT. It yields the protein CASSYDRNTQYF. Variable domain in full (rest from reference TRBV7-2 and TRBJ2-3): GAGVSQSPSNKVTEKGKDVELRCDPISGHTALYWYRQSLGQGLEFLIYFQGNSAPDKSGLPSDRFSAERTGGSVSTLTIQRTQQEDSAVYLCASSYDRNTQYFGPGTRLTVL.

J is TRBJ2-1 and V is TRBV6-6; 7 nucleotides agree with TRBD2. Per the germline V gene, CDR1 is MNHNY and CDR2 is SVGAGI (reference sequence). There are 14 residues in the CDR3. J gave up 4 bases and V 2 bases, and 2 bases lay outside the gene matches. For the CDR3, the DNA is TGTGCCAGCAGTTACGACGGGAGGTACAATGAGCAGTTCTTC. This sequence encodes CASSYDGRYNEQFF.

The rearrangement joins TRBV28 to TRBJ2-5; TRBD1 matches at 7 bases. CDR1 is MDHEN, CDR2 SYDVKM, per germline. The CDR3 has 15 amino acids. V lost 4 bases, J lost 1 base, and 6 bases stayed unmatched. The CDR3 coding sequence is TGTGCCAGCAGTTCCTCCGGGACAGCCCAAGAGACCCAGTACTTC. Translation: CASSSSGTAQETQYF.

The genes are TRBV27 and TRBJ1-3; maybe TRBD1 (6 bases). The CDR3 totals 15 residues. Per germline, CDR1 MNHEY and CDR2 SMNVEV (reference sequence). With 6 bases removed from V and 0 bases from J, the gap between germline ends came to 12 bases. CDR3 region: CASSSDRSSGNTIYF. In nucleotides, the CDR3 is TGTGCCAGCAGCTCTGACAGGAGCTCTGGAAACACCATATATTTT.

V usage is TRBV5-8 and J usage is TRBJ2-2; TRBD1 agrees at 9 bases. The CDR3 contains 14 residues. The trim removed 0 bases at V and 6 bases at J, leaving 0 bases unmatched. Germline V gene sequence: CDR1 SGHTS, CDR2 YDEGEE. Here the CDR3 reads CASSLGQGAGELFF. CDR3 DNA sequence: TGTGCCAGCAGCTTGGGACAGGGGGCCGGGGAGCTGTTTTTT.

The rearrangement joins TRBV11-1 to TRBJ2-5; D is perhaps TRBD2 (5 bases). V lost 1 base and J 3 bases, leaving 6 bases between the germline ends. There are 13 residues in the CDR3. From germline, CDR1 is SGHAT and CDR2 FQDESV (reference sequence). CDR3 protein: CASSLGREETQYF. CDR3 sequence (DNA): TGTGCCAGCAGCTTAGGGCGGGAAGAGACCCAGTACTTC.

The chain links TRBV7-2 to TRBJ2-5, with 10 positions matching TRBD2. Germline CDR1 reads SGHTA; CDR2 reads FQGNSA. This CDR3 region has 15 residues. Trimming removed 5 bases from V and 2 bases from J; junction bases left unmatched: 5. CDR3 protein: CASSPRTSGQETQYF. The CDR3 DNA sequence: TGTGCCAGCAGCCCACGGACTAGCGGACAAGAGACCCAGTACTTC. The variable domain in full, with the rest retrieved from reference TRBV7-2 and TRBJ2-5, is GAGVSQSPSNKVTEKGKDVELRCDPISGHTALYWYRQSLGQGLEFLIYFQGNSAPDKSGLPSDRFSAERTGGSVSTLTIQRTQQEDSAVYLCASSPRTSGQETQYFGPGTRLLVL.

This clone was recorded once. The chain carries TRBV23-1 and TRBJ1-2; D gene ambiguous. TRBV23-1 belongs to the ORF category, with a function that is uncertain. Trimming removed 4 bases from V and 5 bases from J, with 20 bases in between. The CDR3 runs 16 residues. The CDR3 coding sequence is TGCGCCAGCAGTCGCCCCGAGGCAGAGGATAAATATGGCTACACCTTC. It codes for CASSRPEAEDKYGYTF.

This chain links TRBV10-2 with TRBJ1-5; TRBD1 agrees at 7 bases. The CDR3 has 13 amino acids. Germline values: CDR1 WSHSY, CDR2 SAAADI. V dropped 8 bases and J dropped 7; count of bases not matched to a gene: 8. The CDR3 loop is CASGIGQAQPQHF. The DNA of the CDR3 is TGCGCCAGCGGGATTGGACAGGCCCAGCCCCAGCATTTT.

The rearrangement links TRBV7-9 to TRBJ2-1; the match to TRBD2 covers 11 bases. The CDR3 covers 15 residues. The V gene end was trimmed by 5 bases and the J gene end by 6 bases; junction bases not matched to a gene: 6. The germline gives CDR1 SEHNR, CDR2 FQNEAQ (reference sequence). The CDR3 here is CASSPTGLAGNEQFF. The CDR3 coding sequence is TGTGCCAGCAGCCCAACAGGACTAGCGGGCAATGAGCAGTTCTTC.

This rearrangement joins TRBV18 to TRBJ1-6, with unresolved D. The germline CDR1 and CDR2 sequences are KGHSH and LQKENI. V was clipped by 2 bases and J by 5 bases, with 7 bases between them. This CDR3 comprises 14 residues. The CDR3 loop reads CASSPEGNNSPLHF. As DNA, the CDR3 is TGTGCCAGCTCACCAGAGGGAAATAATTCACCCCTCCACTTT.

This chain uses TRBV11-2 with TRBJ1-4, with D possibly TRBD1 on 5 matching bases. The V gene lost 1 base and the J gene lost 15 bases, with 12 bases spanning the gap. This CDR3 contains 12 residues. Looked up from germline, CDR1 is SGHAT and CDR2 is FQNNGV. CDR3 coding DNA: TGTGCCAGCAGCTTAGCAGGGTATGGCGTGTTTTTT. Its protein is CASSLAGYGVFF. Full variable domain (missing parts from reference TRBV11-2 and TRBJ1-4): EAGVAQSPRYKIIEKRQSVAFWCNPISGHATLYWYQQILGQGPKLLIQFQNNGVVDDSQLPKDRFSAERLKGVDSTLKIQPAKLEDSAVYLCASSLAGYGVFFGSGTQLSVL.

This sequence joins TRBV18 and TRBJ1-2; the match to TRBD1 covers 7 bases. V lost 3 bases to trimming and J lost 3 bases; unmatched junction nucleotides: 4. The CDR3 length is 14 residues. Germline CDR1 is KGHSH and CDR2 is LQKENI. CDR3 in DNA: TGTGCCAGCTCACCTCTAGACAGGGACTATGGCTACACCTTC. Amino acids: CASSPLDRDYGYTF. The full variable domain, with the rest looked up from reference TRBV18 and TRBJ1-2, is NAGVMQNPRHLVRRRGQEARLRCSPMKGHSHVYWYRQLPEEGLKFMVYLQKENIIDESGMPKERFSAEFPKEGPSILRIQQVVRGDSAAYFCASSPLDRDYGYTFGSGTRLTVV.